This passage covers 14 T cell receptor beta chains from one sample sequenced in a study of blood T cell repertoires in COVID-19. The data were produced by immunoSEQ multiplex PCR, yet TCRdb's version contains in-frame clones alone and is incomplete. The sample includes fewer than 250,000 clones, around 80% seen only once; the top ten take 7.5% to 9%. Sequencing used peripheral blood. The receptors come from a woman aged 50 to 60 with acute or convalescent COVID-19.

This sequence joins TRBV11-3 and TRBJ2-1, with TRBD2 matching 7 bases. This CDR3 is 15 amino acids long. With 5 bases clipped from V and 7 bases from J, the junction kept 11 bases outside the gene matches. From germline, CDR1 is SGHNT and CDR2 YENEEA. As DNA, the CDR3 is TGTGCCAGCAGCGGTCCGGGCGGGAGAGGAAATGAGCAGTTCTTC. It is translated as CASSGPGGRGNEQFF. The complete variable domain, with remaining parts taken from reference TRBV11-3 and TRBJ2-1, reads EAGVVQSPRYKIIEKKQPVAFWCNPISGHNTLYWYLQNLGQGPELLIRYENEEAVDDSQLPKDRFSAERLKGVDSTLKIQPAELGDSAVYLCASSGPGGRGNEQFFGPGTRLTVL.

The V call is TRBV5-1, the J call TRBJ2-1; 10 bases fit TRBD2. The V segment lost 3 bases and the J segment 0 bases; nucleotides outside the gene matches: 6. This CDR3 spans 17 amino acids. The V gene's germline CDR1 is SGHRS and CDR2 YFSETQ. In DNA, the CDR3 is TGCGCCAGCAGCTCCCTAGCGGGAGACAGCTCCTACAATGAGCAGTTCTTC. Translating it yields CASSSLAGDSSYNEQFF.

V gene TRBV24-1 combines with J gene TRBJ2-1; 9 nucleotides agree with TRBD2. In germline, CDR1 is KGHDR, CDR2 SFDVKD. The V segment lost 2 bases and the J segment 0 bases; nucleotides outside the gene matches: 16. CDR3 size: 21 residues. The CDR3 protein is CATSDSLAGGRARSSYNEQFF. For the CDR3, the DNA is TGTGCCACCAGTGATTCCCTCGCTGGCGGGAGGGCACGGAGCTCCTACAATGAGCAGTTCTTC.

This chain joins TRBV2 and TRBJ2-5; 8 nucleotides agree with TRBD2. Trimming at V came to 3 bases and at J to 3 bases, leaving 6 bases not matched to a gene. This CDR3 has 15 amino acids. In germline, CDR1 is SNHLY, CDR2 FYNNEI. CDR3: CASSDSGRSEETQYF. CDR3 DNA: TGTGCCAGCAGTGACAGCGGGAGAAGCGAAGAGACCCAGTACTTC.

J is TRBJ2-1 and V is TRBV2; 12 positions match TRBD2. The CDR3 extends over 14 amino acids. V dropped 8 bases and J dropped 7; count of bases not matched to a gene: 6. CDR1 is SNHLY and CDR2 is FYNNEI in the germline V gene. The CDR3 loop reads CASQTSGRLNEQFF. CDR3 nucleotides: TGTGCCAGCCAGACTAGCGGGAGACTGAATGAGCAGTTCTTC. Drawing the rest from reference TRBV2 and TRBJ2-1, the complete variable domain is EPEVTQTPSHQVTQMGQEVILRCVPISNHLYFYWYRQILGQKVEFLVSFYNNEISEKSEIFDDQFSVERPDGSNFTLKIRSTKLEDSAMYFCASQTSGRLNEQFFGPGTRLTVL.

The chain joins TRBV5-1 to TRBJ1-1, with TRBD1 as a possible D gene (6 bases). The germline gives CDR1 SGHRS, CDR2 YFSETQ. The CDR3 is made up of 13 amino acids. V was clipped by 1 base and J by 4 bases, with 8 bases between them. CDR3 sequence: CASSLMGATEAFF. The CDR3 DNA reads as TGCGCCAGCAGCTTGATGGGGGCCACTGAAGCTTTCTTT.

This chain connects TRBV18 to TRBJ1-2; D remains ambiguous. Trimming pared 4 bases from V and 8 bases from J, leaving 20 bases between. The CDR3 runs to 15 residues. CDR1 and CDR2 from the germline V gene are KGHSH and LQKENI. The CDR3 DNA is TGTGCCAGCTCACTCCCTATCAGACCTTGGGAGGGCTACACCTTC. Its protein is CASSLPIRPWEGYTF.

This chain connects TRBV4-1 to TRBJ2-1; 9 bases align to TRBD2. Germline V gene data show CDR1 as MGHRA and CDR2 as YSYEKL. The CDR3 is 19 residues long. Unmatched junction bases numbered 16, after V lost 0 bases and J lost 7 bases. The CDR3 reads CASSQEKGLNSGRRNEQFF. The DNA of the CDR3 is TGCGCCAGCAGCCAAGAAAAAGGTTTGAATAGCGGGAGAAGGAATGAGCAGTTCTTC.

The J gene is TRBJ1-5, the V gene TRBV10-2; the D is unclear. This CDR3 has 14 amino acids. The germline gives CDR1 WSHSY, CDR2 SAAADI. V was trimmed by 4 bases and J by 2 bases, leaving 9 bases between them. CDR3 sequence reads: CASSGGLGNQPQHF. CDR3 DNA sequence: TGCGCCAGCAGTGGAGGGTTGGGCAATCAGCCCCAGCATTTT.

V usage is TRBV7-2 and J usage is TRBJ2-1; D not certain. CDR1 SGHTA and CDR2 FQGNSA come from the germline V gene. This CDR3 is built from 13 residues. Between the trimmed V and J ends, which lost 6 bases and 7 bases, there was a span of 13 bases. In DNA, the CDR3 is TGTGCCAGCAGTCGTTCCCACGGGAATGAGCAGTTCTTC. Its protein is CASSRSHGNEQFF.

The chain carries TRBV10-3 and TRBJ2-3, with 8 nucleotides matching TRBD2. CDR1 and CDR2 from the germline V gene are ENHRY and SYGVKD. The CDR3 length is 16 residues. Trimming at V came to 5 bases and at J to 3 bases, leaving 10 bases not matched to a gene. The chain's CDR3 is CAISTQAGVGTDTQYF. Written as DNA, the CDR3 is TGTGCCATCAGTACCCAAGCGGGAGTGGGGACAGATACGCAGTATTTT.

The chain carries TRBV27 and TRBJ1-5; 9 bases are shared with TRBD1. The CDR3 is 16 amino acids. V was clipped by 6 bases and J by 0 bases; unmatched bases: 6. Germline lookup yields CDR1 MNHEY and CDR2 SMNVEV (reference sequence). CDR3 in DNA: TGTGCCAGCAGAGCGGGGACAGGGAGTAGCAATCAGCCCCAGCATTTT. Translating it yields CASRAGTGSSNQPQHF.

The chain joins TRBV7-8 to TRBJ1-5, with D possibly being TRBD1 (5 bases). V lost 5 bases, J lost 6 bases, and 8 bases lay in between. This CDR3 comprises 12 residues. Germline V gives CDR1 SGHVS, CDR2 FQNEAQ. The CDR3 spells CASSDGGQPQHF. The CDR3 DNA sequence: TGTGCCAGCAGCGACGGGGGTCAGCCCCAGCATTTT.

The genes are TRBV20-1 and TRBJ2-7; TRBD2 aligns across 7 bases. V lost 3 bases to trimming and J lost 0 bases; unmatched junction nucleotides: 5. This CDR3 spans 14 amino acids. The germline CDR1 and CDR2 sequences are DFQATT and SNEGSKA (reference sequence). CDR3 bases: TGCAGTGCTAGTTCCTCTAGCGGCTCCTACGAGCAGTACTTC. Its protein product is CSASSSSGSYEQYF.